This record looks at one T cell receptor beta chain sequence and its context. Its antigen is as yet unknown. V was clipped by 1 base and J by 4 bases, with 8 bases between them. The CDR3 is 14 amino acids. Germline V gene sequence: CDR1 SEHNR, CDR2 FQNEAQ (reference sequence). This sample was taken from a study of shared clonotypes between healthy human individuals. Overall study context: Each donor contributed plates that comprised three CD4 naive, three CD4 memory, two CD8 naive and one CD8 memory. Whole-study findings and limits: Of the naive CD4 clonotypes, approximately 5% were shared across several donors.

DNA at about 210 ng, 25,000 to 35,000 T cell genomes, went into sorted-subset replicate PCRs. In the original analysis: ImmunoSEQ only sent back junction sequences with no quality scores, so filtering was done differently. Produced via immunoSEQ multiplex PCR; TCRdb's table is partial and in-frame only. V, J and clone size reflect that table, while D and trimming were determined from the DNA. The sample consists of approximately 2.3 million clones, 80% to 95% of them appearing once. J is TRBJ2-1 and V is TRBV7-9, with D possibly TRBD2 on 7 matching bases. This TCR was sampled from a man aged 18 to 29 in good health. Some clones in this sample may be carry-over from other donors' samples. Sequenced input: naive CD4+ T cells from PBMCs. Subset specified: CD45RA+ positively selected. This CDR3 is CASSLEGGYNEQFF. CDR3 DNA: TGTGCCAGCAGCTTAGAGGGGGGGTACAATGAGCAGTTCTTC.